Listed below are T cell receptor beta chains from one sample, sequenced in a study of cytomegalovirus exposure and HLA in healthy donors. Here immunoSEQ multiplex PCR was the method, and the copy in TCRdb shows in-frame clones only, minus some. Of approximately 170,000 clones in the sample, around 63% were seen once. Sequenced input: PBMCs. Receptors were obtained from a woman between 18 and 30 years old in good health and CMV-seropositive. The CDR3 runs from the conserved cysteine through the conserved F or W. A D gene is named only where the DNA matches it firmly. The size entry is marked missing in some rows and otherwise reads once, few, many or a size class.

TRBV18	-	TRBJ2-1	-	TGTGCCAGCTCACCAGGGGGGGCCGATTGGGGTGAGCAGTTCTTC	CASSPGGADWGEQFF
TRBV10-3	-	TRBJ1-5	-	TGTGCCATCAGTGCGAGTTATAGCAATCAGCCCCAGCATTTT	CAISASYSNQPQHF
TRBV19	TRBD1	TRBJ2-3	-	TGTGCCAGTAGTATGGTGACAGGGTCCATGGCGGATACGCAGTATTTT	CASSMVTGSMADTQYF
TRBV9	TRBD1	TRBJ1-3	once	TGTGCCAGCAGCGAGACAGGGATGGAAAACACCATATATTTT	CASSETGMENTIYF
TRBV5-1	-	TRBJ1-1	-	TGCGCCAGCAGCCCCGGACAGATGAACACTGAAGCTTTCTTT	CASSPGQMNTEAFF
TRBV7-9	TRBD1	TRBJ2-5	few	TGTGCCAGCAGCTTAATCCCCGGGACAGGAGAGACCCAGTACTTC	CASSLIPGTGETQYF
TRBV4-1	-	TRBJ2-1	few	TGCGCCAGCAGCCAAGTTTCATCCAGCTCCTACAATGAGCAGTTCTTC	CASSQVSSSSYNEQFF
TRBV7-2	-	TRBJ1-5	-	TGTGCCAGCAGCTTAGTGACAGTGAGGAGCAATCAGCCCCAGCATTTT	CASSLVTVRSNQPQHF
TRBV27	TRBD2	TRBJ2-1	-	TGTGCCAGCAGCCCTAAACTAGCGGGAGTCTACAATGAGCAGTTCTTC	CASSPKLAGVYNEQFF
TRBV30	-	TRBJ2-1	few	TGTGCCTGGGAACCCAGGGGTGAGCAGTTCTTC	CAWEPRGEQFF
TRBV15	-	TRBJ1-2	-	TGTGCCACCAGCAGAGATTTGGGCAGGGTATCCGATCGAGCTAAGTATGGCTACACCTTC	CATSRDLGRVSDRAKYGYTF
TRBV7-9	TRBD1	TRBJ1-6	-	TGTGCCAGCAGCATGAGCCCAGGGGGCTCCTATAATTCACCCCTCCACTTT	CASSMSPGGSYNSPLHF